These 18 T cell receptor beta chains were sequenced from one sample in a study of T-cell memory formation after mild COVID-19. Via MiXCR, TCRdb re-called the 5' RACE reads, giving one row per CDR3 protein. The data hold about 470,000 distinct CDR3 sequences, with roughly 18% observed a single time. Sample: PBMCs or a T cell subset sorted from them (not recorded which). Receptors originate from an adult woman who had mild COVID-19 (a few samples of this study predate the infection). Cell type and time point are not known.

J is TRBJ1-6 and V is TRBV7-3; D gene uncertain. CDR1 and CDR2 (germline): SGHTA, FQGTGA. V was clipped by 5 bases and J by 0 bases, with 17 bases between them. The CDR3 has 18 residues. CDR3 in amino acids: CASSARSVTSSYNSPLHF. The CDR3 bases are TGTGCCAGCAGCGCCCGGTCGGTTACGAGCTCCTATAATTCACCCCTCCACTTT. Full variable domain (missing parts from reference TRBV7-3 and TRBJ1-6): GAGVSQTPSNKVTEKGKYVELRCDPISGHTALYWYRQSLGQGPEFLIYFQGTGAADDSGLPNDRFFAVRPEGSVSTLKIQRTERGDSAVYLCASSARSVTSSYNSPLHFGNGTRLTVT.

This rearrangement joins TRBV5-4 to TRBJ1-2, with TRBD1 as a possible D gene (6 bases). The CDR3 runs to 15 residues. V was shortened by 4 bases and J by 8 bases, with 21 bases between the two germline ends. Per germline, CDR1 SGHNT and CDR2 YYREEE (reference sequence). CDR3 nucleotide sequence: TGTGCCAGCAGCGCCCCCGGGGGCCTCATGTCGGGCTACACCTTC. Its protein product is CASSAPGGLMSGYTF.

The chain couples TRBV25-1 to TRBJ1-5, with D possibly TRBD1 on 5 matching bases. Trimming took off 2 bases at V and 4 bases at J, with 9 bases between the two ends. The CDR3 runs 14 residues. CDR1 and CDR2 from the germline V gene are MGHDK and SYGVNS. CDR3 DNA sequence: TGTGCCAGCAGTGAACCAGGGCCAAATCAGCCCCAGCATTTT. This codes for CASSEPGPNQPQHF.

This clonotype was found a few times. The chain links TRBV30 to TRBJ2-6, with D tentatively TRBD2 (5 bases). The germline gives CDR1 GTSNPN, CDR2 SVGIG (reference sequence). CDR3 length equals 13 residues. V dropped 0 bases and J dropped 9 bases, with 9 bases sitting between them. DNA of the CDR3: TGTGCCTGGAGTGTACGGGCGGGCAACGTCCTGACTTTC. Encoded protein: CAWSVRAGNVLTF.

This chain joins TRBV14 and TRBJ2-2; D is ambiguous. Trimming removed 1 base at V and 5 bases at J, with 11 bases between. This CDR3 has 15 amino acids. Germline CDR1 SGHDN, CDR2 FVKESK. The CDR3 here is CASSQVGTTTGELFF. The CDR3 DNA reads as TGTGCCAGCAGCCAAGTGGGAACTACAACCGGGGAGCTGTTTTTT.

The table lists this clonotype with a few counts. The gene calls are TRBV12-3 or TRBV12-4 and TRBJ2-5; perhaps TRBD1 as D (6 bases). The CDR3 totals 14 residues. Trimming removed 3 bases at V and 8 bases at J, with 16 bases between. The CDR3 nucleotides read TGTGCCAGCAGTTTTCTGGGGGCAGGGGAAACCCAGTACTTC. Translated: CASSFLGAGETQYF.

The gene calls are TRBV24-1 and TRBJ2-3; D uncertain. Germline-derived CDR1 and CDR2 are KGHDR and SFDVKD. The CDR3 covers 13 residues. V was pared by 7 bases and J by 3 bases, with 10 bases between. CDR3 nucleotides: TGTGCCACCAGCAACACCCTAACAGATACGCAGTATTTT. Its translation: CATSNTLTDTQYF.

V gene TRBV12-3 or TRBV12-4 combines with J gene TRBJ2-3, with D possibly called TRBD1 or TRBD2 (5 bases each). The CDR3 extends over 16 amino acids. V dropped 7 bases and J dropped 6 bases, with 23 bases sitting between them. The CDR3: CASNPPGADGGDTQYF. The CDR3 bases are TGTGCCAGCAACCCCCCTGGGGCCGACGGAGGTGATACGCAGTATTTT.

The chain has TRBV4-1 and TRBJ1-2, with D unresolved. Germline V gives CDR1 MGHRA, CDR2 YSYEKL. Between the trimmed V and J ends, which lost 4 bases and 3 bases, there was a span of 15 bases. This CDR3 contains 15 residues. CDR3 in amino acids: CASSLYEMADYGYTF. The DNA of the CDR3 is TGCGCCAGCAGCCTTTATGAGATGGCGGACTATGGCTACACCTTC.

The rearrangement joins TRBV29-1 to TRBJ1-4, with TRBD1 as a possible D gene (5 bases). The CDR3 length is 12 residues. Germline V gene data show CDR1 as SQVTM and CDR2 as ANQGSEA. V was cut by 3 bases and J by 8 bases, with 10 bases left in between. The CDR3 protein is CSVEGVGEKLFF. Written as DNA, the CDR3 is TGCAGCGTTGAGGGGGTAGGGGAAAAACTGTTTTTT.

CDR3 coding DNA: TGTGCCAGCACAAAGATGGGCAACCGGAACACTGAAGCTTTCTTT. It translates to CASTKMGNRNTEAFF. J is TRBJ1-1 and V is TRBV19; unclear D gene. The germline V gene encodes CDR1 LNHDA and CDR2 SQIVND (reference sequence). Trimming took 9 bases from V and 1 from J, leaving 18 bases between them. This CDR3 comprises 15 residues.

This clonotype occurred a few times. The chain employs TRBV24-1 and TRBJ2-5; D gene uncertain. The CDR3 has 15 residues. With 4 bases removed from V and 0 bases from J, the gap between germline ends came to 11 bases. Germline loops: CDR1 KGHDR, CDR2 SFDVKD. CDR3 bases: TGTGCCACCAGTGAGCGGACCCCGTACCAAGAGACCCAGTACTTC. It yields the protein CATSERTPYQETQYF.

V gene TRBV18 combines with J gene TRBJ1-3, with D possibly matching TRBD1 (5 bases). The CDR3 runs 13 residues. V was shortened by 8 bases and J by 2 bases, with 10 bases between the two germline ends. Germline CDR1 and CDR2: KGHSH and LQKENI. The CDR3 loop reads CASERGAGNTIYF. The CDR3, as DNA: TGTGCCAGCGAACGAGGGGCTGGAAACACCATATATTTT.

This clonotype has more than one count but fewer than ten. The chain recombines TRBV4-1 with TRBJ2-1; no reliable D call. V was trimmed by 0 bases and J by 4 bases, leaving 10 bases between them. Germline CDR1 and CDR2: MGHRA and YSYEKL. This CDR3 spans 15 amino acids. CDR3 in amino acids: CASSQDFPNYNEQFF. The DNA for the CDR3 is TGCGCCAGCAGCCAAGATTTCCCGAATTACAATGAGCAGTTCTTC.

V usage is TRBV28 and J usage is TRBJ1-5; 7 nucleotides align to TRBD1. This CDR3 comprises 13 residues. The V segment lost 6 bases and the J segment 4 bases; nucleotides outside the gene matches: 3. Germline CDR1 and CDR2: MDHEN and SYDVKM. The CDR3 DNA reads as TGTGCCAGCAGGGGACAGACTAATCAGCCCCAGCATTTT. Amino acid sequence: CASRGQTNQPQHF.

Turning to this clonotype: One end of the junction varies from germline; a read error may be responsible. The chain couples TRBV6-5 to TRBJ2-5; TRBD1 is a possible D gene (5 bases). Germline V lookup: CDR1 MNHEY, CDR2 SVGAGI. There are 13 residues in the CDR3. CDR3 in amino acids: CATSFSQGGTQYF. Written as DNA, the CDR3 is TGTGCCACCAGTTTCAGTCAGGGCGGGACCCAGTACTTC.

The V and J genes are TRBV20-1 and TRBJ2-2; no clear D. V gave up 4 bases and J gave up 1 base, with 7 bases separating them. The germline gives CDR1 DFQATT, CDR2 SNEGSKA (reference sequence). CDR3 length: 13 amino acids. In nucleotides, the CDR3 is TGCAGTGCTACTACCTTGAACACCGGGGAGCTGTTTTTT. Amino acids: CSATTLNTGELFF.

V usage is TRBV7-8 and J usage is TRBJ2-1; D unclear. The CDR3 runs to 15 residues. Germline-derived CDR1 and CDR2 are SGHVS and FQNEAQ. V lost 6 bases and J 1 base, leaving 13 bases between the germline ends. CDR3 protein: CASSPLPGSYNEQFF. In DNA form, the CDR3 reads TGTGCCAGCAGTCCCCTTCCCGGGTCCTACAATGAGCAGTTCTTC.